Reported below is one TCR beta chain. The data belong to a study of T-cell memory formation after mild COVID-19. In germline, CDR1 is SGHVS, CDR2 FQNEAQ. J lost 7 bases, V lost 2 bases, and 14 bases had no gene match. There are 17 residues in the CDR3. TCRdb called the 5' RACE reads again in MiXCR, with one record for every CDR3 protein. The data contain under 300,000 distinct CDR3 sequences, approximately 9% of them singletons. The sequence derives from a man aged 18 to 30 who had mild COVID-19 (a few samples of this study predate the infection). Cell type and time point are not known. Material: PBMCs or a T cell subset sorted from them (not recorded which). The V gene is TRBV7-8, the J gene TRBJ2-3, with 8 nucleotides matching TRBD2. CDR3 DNA sequence: TGTGCCAGCAGCTTATTAGCGGGGACGGGGCTCACTAATACGCAGTATTTT. As protein: CASSLLAGTGLTNTQYF.